The clone carrying this TCR beta chain is labeled medium-sized (0.01 to 0.1%). Its specificity is not known. The data belong to a study of vaccination and CD4 T cells after COVID-19. The CDR3 is 13 residues long. The sample's treatment: roughly ten-day PBMC culture with coronavirus spike peptide pools or control peptides (ViraFEST assay). One should note that the unexposed donor's CD4+ T cells were collected before the COVID-19 pandemic (2011-2018). The Oncomine TCR Beta short-read assay was what sequenced the DNA obtained from cultured CD4+ T cells. One entry per CDR3 protein results from TCRdb running MiXCR on the PCR reads. The sample holds over 3,000 distinct CDR3 sequences, approximately 25% seen once.

This chain joins TRBV21-1 and TRBJ1-2. TRBV21-1 is tagged as a pseudogene. The sequenced sample was CD4+ T cells from blood, cultured in vitro. The sequence came from a human donor in good health. CDR3 bases: TGTGCCAGCACCAGCAAGGGATTAGCTGGCTACACCTTC. It specifies CASTSKGLAGYTF.